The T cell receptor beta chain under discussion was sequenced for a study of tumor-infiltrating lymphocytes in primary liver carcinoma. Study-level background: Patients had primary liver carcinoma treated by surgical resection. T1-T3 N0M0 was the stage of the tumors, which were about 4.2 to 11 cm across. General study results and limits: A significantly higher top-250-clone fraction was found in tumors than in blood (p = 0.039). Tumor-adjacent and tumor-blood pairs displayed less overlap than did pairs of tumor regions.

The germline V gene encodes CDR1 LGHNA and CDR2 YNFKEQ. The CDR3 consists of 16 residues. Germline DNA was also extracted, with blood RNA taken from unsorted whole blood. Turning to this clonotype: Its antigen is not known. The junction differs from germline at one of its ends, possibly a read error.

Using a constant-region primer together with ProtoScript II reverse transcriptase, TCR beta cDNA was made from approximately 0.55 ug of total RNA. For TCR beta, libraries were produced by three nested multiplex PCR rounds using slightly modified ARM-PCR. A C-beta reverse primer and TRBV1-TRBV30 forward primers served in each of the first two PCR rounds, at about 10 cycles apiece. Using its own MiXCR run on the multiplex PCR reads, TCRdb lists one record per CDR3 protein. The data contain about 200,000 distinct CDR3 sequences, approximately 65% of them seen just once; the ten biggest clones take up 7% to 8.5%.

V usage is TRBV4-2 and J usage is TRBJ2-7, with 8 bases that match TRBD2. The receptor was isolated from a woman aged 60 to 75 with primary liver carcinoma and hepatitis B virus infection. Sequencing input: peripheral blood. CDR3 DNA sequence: TGTGCCAGCTGCCAGGAGAGGAGCGGGAGAGGCTACGAGCAGTACTTC. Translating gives CASCQERSGRGYEQYF.